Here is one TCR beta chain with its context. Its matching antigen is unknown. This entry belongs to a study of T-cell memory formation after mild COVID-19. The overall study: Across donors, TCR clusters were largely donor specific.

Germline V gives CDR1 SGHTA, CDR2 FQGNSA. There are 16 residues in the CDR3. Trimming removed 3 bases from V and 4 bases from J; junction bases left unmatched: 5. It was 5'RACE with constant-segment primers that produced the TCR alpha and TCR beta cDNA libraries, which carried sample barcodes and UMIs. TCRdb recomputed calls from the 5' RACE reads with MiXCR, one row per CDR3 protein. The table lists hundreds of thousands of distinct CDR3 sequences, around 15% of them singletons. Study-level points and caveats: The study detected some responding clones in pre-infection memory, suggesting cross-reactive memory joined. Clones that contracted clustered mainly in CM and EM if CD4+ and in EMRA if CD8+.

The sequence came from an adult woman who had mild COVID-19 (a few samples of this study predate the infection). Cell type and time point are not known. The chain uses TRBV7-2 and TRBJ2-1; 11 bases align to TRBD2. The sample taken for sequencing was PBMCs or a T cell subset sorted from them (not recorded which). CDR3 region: CASSFDGTSGYNEQFF. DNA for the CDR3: TGTGCCAGCAGCTTTGACGGGACTAGCGGTTACAATGAGCAGTTCTTC.